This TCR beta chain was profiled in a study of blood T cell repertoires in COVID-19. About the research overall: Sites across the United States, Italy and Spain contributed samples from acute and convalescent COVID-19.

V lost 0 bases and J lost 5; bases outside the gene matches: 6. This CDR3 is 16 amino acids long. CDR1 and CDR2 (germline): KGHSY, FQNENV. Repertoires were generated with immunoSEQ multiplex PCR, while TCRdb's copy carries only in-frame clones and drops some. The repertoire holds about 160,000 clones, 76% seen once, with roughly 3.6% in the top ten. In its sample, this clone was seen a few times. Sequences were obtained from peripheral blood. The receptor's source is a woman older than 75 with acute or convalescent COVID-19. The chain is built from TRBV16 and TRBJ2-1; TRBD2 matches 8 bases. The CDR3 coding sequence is TGTGCCAGCAGCCAATCTAGACTAGCGAGCCACAATGAGCAGTTCTTC. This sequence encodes CASSQSRLASHNEQFF. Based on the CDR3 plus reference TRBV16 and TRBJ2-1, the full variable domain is GEEVAQTPKHLVRGEGQKAKLYCAPIKGHSYVFWYQQVLKNEFKFLISFQNENVFDETGMPKERFSAKCLPNSPCSLEIQATKLEDSAVYFCASSQSRLASHNEQFFGPGTRLTVL.